This T cell receptor (beta chain) was identified in a study of blood T cell repertoires in COVID-19. About the study: The cDNA or gDNA used as material had been derived from T cells, B-cell-depleted T cells, or PBMCs.

The data were produced by immunoSEQ multiplex PCR, yet TCRdb's version contains in-frame clones alone and is incomplete. The table includes some 200,000 clones, 86% detected once. The CDR3 is 14 residues long. Germline assignment: CDR1 WSHSY and CDR2 SAAADI. V was clipped by 6 bases and J by 7 bases; unmatched bases: 6. This clonotype originated in a woman in her forties or fifties with acute or convalescent COVID-19. The rearrangement joins TRBV10-2 to TRBJ1-5; TRBD1 aligns across 10 bases. Sequencing was carried out using peripheral blood. This CDR3 reads CASSRDRGRQPQHF. CDR3 DNA: TGCGCCAGCAGCCGGGACAGGGGAAGACAGCCCCAGCATTTT.